Each of the 21 T cell receptor beta chains below was sequenced from the same sample in a study of technical replicates of blood from a handful of donors. The table came from immunoSEQ multiplex PCR; TCRdb's copy has only in-frame clones and leaves some out. The table shows approximately 76,000 clones, with 97% occurring only once. Sequencing was performed on T cells isolated from PBMCs. The receptors were sampled from a human donor in good health.

The genes are TRBV7-2 and TRBJ2-1, with D hard to call. V was shortened by 5 bases and J by 4 bases, with 6 bases between the two germline ends. Germline CDR1 reads SGHTA; CDR2 reads FQGNSA. This CDR3 region has 12 residues. For the CDR3, the DNA is TGTGCCAGCAGCCCCCTGTACAATGAGCAGTTCTTC. Amino acid sequence: CASSPLYNEQFF. The whole variable domain, remainder taken from reference TRBV7-2 and TRBJ2-1, is GAGVSQSPSNKVTEKGKDVELRCDPISGHTALYWYRQSLGQGLEFLIYFQGNSAPDKSGLPSDRFSAERTGGSVSTLTIQRTQQEDSAVYLCASSPLYNEQFFGPGTRLTVL.

V gene TRBV9 combines with J gene TRBJ1-2; D not certain. The CDR3 loop spans 12 amino acids. V lost 3 bases to trimming and J lost 11 bases, with 14 bases between them. Germline assignment: CDR1 SGDLS and CDR2 YYNGEE. The CDR3 sequence is CASSGPSGGYTF. The DNA for the CDR3 is TGTGCCAGCAGCGGCCCTAGTGGAGGGTACACCTTC.

The rearrangement joins TRBV5-1 to TRBJ2-2; 8 bases agree with TRBD1. Germline V gives CDR1 SGHRS, CDR2 YFSETQ. The J segment lost 7 bases and the V segment lost 3 bases, leaving 20 bases of the junction unmatched. This CDR3 has 19 amino acids. CDR3 sequence reads: CASSSHRGQDPSRSGELFF. CDR3 in DNA: TGCGCCAGCAGCTCCCACCGGGGACAGGACCCTTCAAGAAGCGGGGAGCTGTTTTTT. Full variable domain (missing parts from reference TRBV5-1 and TRBJ2-2): KAGVTQTPRYLIKTRGQQVTLSCSPISGHRSVSWYQQTPGQGLQFLFEYFSETQRNKGNFPGRFSGRQFSNSRSEMNVSTLELGDSALYLCASSSHRGQDPSRSGELFFGEGSRLTVL.

The chain couples TRBV11-3 to TRBJ2-7, with a tentative D call TRBD1 (6 bases). The CDR3 sequence is 12 residues long. V lost 2 bases and J lost 8, with 10 bases in between. The germline CDR1 and CDR2 sequences are SGHNT and YENEEA. Here the CDR3 reads CASSLSWDKQYF. In nucleotides, the CDR3 is TGTGCCAGCAGCTTATCCTGGGACAAGCAGTACTTC.

V gene TRBV6-1 combines with J gene TRBJ1-2; TRBD1 agrees at 10 bases. The CDR3 extends over 15 amino acids. V trimming: 6 bases; J trimming: 2 bases; junction bases outside the gene matches: 6. Germline lookup yields CDR1 MNHNS and CDR2 SASEGT. The CDR3 coding sequence is TGTGCCAGCAGGGGGGACAGGGGATTAAACTATGGCTACACCTTC. This gives the protein CASRGDRGLNYGYTF.

The chain combines TRBV4-1 with TRBJ1-4; possibly TRBD1 for D (6 bases). Trimming cost V 3 bases and J 4 bases, with 9 bases left between them. The CDR3 is 14 amino acids. CDR1 and CDR2 (germline): MGHRA, YSYEKL. This chain's CDR3 is CASSQDSYNEKLFF. The DNA for the CDR3 is TGCGCCAGCAGCCAGGACAGCTATAATGAAAAACTGTTTTTT.

This CDR3 reads CASSLRLVASTDTQYF. The CDR3 DNA reads TGTGCCAGCAGCTTAAGGCTAGTAGCGAGCACAGATACGCAGTATTTT. The rearrangement links TRBV7-2 to TRBJ2-3; possible D gene TRBD2, 5 bases. Germline CDR1 reads SGHTA; CDR2 reads FQGNSA. The ends were cut back, 2 bases at V and 0 bases at J, with 12 bases in the middle. This CDR3 is built from 16 residues.

V gene TRBV11-3 combines with J gene TRBJ2-5; 7 nucleotides match TRBD2. Germline CDR1 reads SGHNT; CDR2 reads YENEEA. Germline trimming cut 4 bases from V and 1 base from J; bases unmatched to any gene: 12. There are 17 residues in the CDR3. CDR3 sequence: CASSSPTRLARQETQYF. The CDR3 nucleotides read TGTGCCAGCAGCTCCCCCACCAGACTAGCCCGCCAAGAGACCCAGTACTTC.

The rearrangement uses TRBV6-1 and TRBJ1-2, with D possibly being TRBD1 (6 bases). Looked up from germline, CDR1 is MNHNS and CDR2 is SASEGT. Trimming took 1 base from V and 3 from J, leaving 6 bases between them. The CDR3 extends over 13 amino acids. CDR3 sequence reads: CASSEDRDYGYTF. The CDR3 nucleotides are TGTGCCAGCAGTGAAGACAGGGACTATGGCTACACCTTC.

This clone was detected once. The chain links TRBV27 to TRBJ2-1; D might be TRBD2 (5 bases). Trimming took 5 bases from V and 11 from J, leaving 22 bases between them. This CDR3 contains 15 residues. In germline, CDR1 is MNHEY, CDR2 SMNVEV (reference sequence). CDR3 in DNA: TGTGCCAGCAGTCCAAAACCCTCGACGGGAACAAAGCAGTTCTTC. It yields the protein CASSPKPSTGTKQFF.

This chain connects TRBV11-2 to TRBJ2-7; weak D call: TRBD2 (5 bases). This CDR3 is 17 amino acids long. Germline V CDR1 and CDR2: SGHAT, FQNNGV. Trimming removed 5 bases from V and 0 bases from J, with 20 bases in between. The CDR3 loop is CASSPPRGRSRSYEQYF. The CDR3, as DNA: TGTGCCAGCAGCCCTCCCAGAGGGCGCAGCCGCTCCTACGAGCAGTACTTC.

J is TRBJ1-2 and V is TRBV7-8; D might be TRBD1 (6 bases). Germline assignment: CDR1 SGHVS and CDR2 FQNEAQ. This CDR3 has 19 residues. The germline V and J ends were trimmed by 1 base and 4 bases, with 25 bases remaining between them. CDR3 bases: TGTGCCAGCAGCTTAGGAGTCGGACCTCGGGGGGCGATAGGCTATGGCTACACCTTC. Protein sequence: CASSLGVGPRGAIGYGYTF.

V is TRBV4-2 and J is TRBJ2-7, with TRBD2 identical over 11 bases. CDR3 size: 15 residues. Germline values: CDR1 LGHNA, CDR2 YNFKEQ. With 4 bases clipped from V and 4 bases from J, the junction kept 6 bases outside the gene matches. The CDR3 loop is CASSPGGTSGYEQYF. The CDR3 DNA reads as TGTGCCAGCAGCCCCGGGGGGACTAGCGGTTACGAGCAGTACTTC.

This chain links TRBV5-6 with TRBJ2-3; D is unresolved. The V end was cut by 0 bases, the J end by 4 bases, with 15 bases between. This CDR3 region has 16 residues. Germline loops: CDR1 SGHDT, CDR2 YYEEEE. This CDR3 reads CASSLEERRFADTQYF. The CDR3 DNA reads TGTGCCAGCAGCTTGGAGGAGCGTAGGTTCGCAGATACGCAGTATTTT.

The chain carries TRBV23-1 and TRBJ2-7, with TRBD2 matching over 8 bases. TRBV23-1 is noted as an ORF with a role that remains uncertain. The ends lost 0 bases at V and 3 bases at J; junction bases unmatched: 16. The CDR3 is made up of 19 amino acids. The CDR3 protein is CASSQSFESETSDCYEQYF. CDR3 DNA sequence: TGCGCCAGCAGTCAATCCTTCGAGTCAGAGACTAGCGATTGCTACGAGCAGTACTTC.

The chain combines TRBV29-1 with TRBJ2-1; 11 bases map to TRBD2. Trimming cost V 1 base and J 4 bases; bases outside gene matches: 21. This CDR3 has 21 amino acids. Germline V CDR1 and CDR2: SQVTM, ANQGSEA. CDR3 in DNA: TGCAGCGTTGAAGGATCTTGGTCCGTAGCGGGAGGGCCGAAAGATTACAATGAGCAGTTCTTC. The encoded protein is CSVEGSWSVAGGPKDYNEQFF.

As for this clone: Compared with germline, one end of the junction differs, possibly owing to a read error. The chain carries TRBV2 and TRBJ1-4; 7 nucleotides line up with TRBD1. The CDR3 length is 15 residues. Looked up from germline, CDR1 is SNHLY and CDR2 is FYNNEI. The CDR3 sequence is CASRDRALTNEKLFF. CDR3 bases: TGTGCCAGCCGTGACAGGGCTTTAACTAATGAAAAACTGTTTTTT. Full variable domain (outside the CDR3, taken from reference TRBV2 and TRBJ1-4): EPEVTQTPSHQVTQMGQEVILRCVPISNHLYFYWYRQILGQKVEFLVSFYNNEISEKSEIFDDQFSVERPDGSNFTLKIRSTKLEDSAMYFCASRDRALTNEKLFFGSGTQLSVL.

This chain connects TRBV7-9 to TRBJ1-6; D ambiguous. The CDR3 is 15 residues long. The V end was cut by 3 bases, the J end by 0 bases, with 6 bases between. Germline CDR1 reads SEHNR; CDR2 reads FQNEAQ (reference sequence). In DNA form, the CDR3 reads TGTGCCAGCAGCTTGAGGAGCTCCTATAATTCACCCCTCCACTTT. Protein: CASSLRSSYNSPLHF.

The chain links TRBV9 to TRBJ1-4, with 9 bases lining up with TRBD1. The germline CDR1 and CDR2 sequences are SGDLS and YYNGEE. V gave up 4 bases and J gave up 2 bases; unmatched junction bases: 21. The CDR3 has 21 amino acids. In DNA form, the CDR3 reads TGTGCCAGCAGCTATCCGGGACAGGGAGTCTGGCTATTTGTCACTAATGAAAAACTGTTTTTT. Translation gives CASSYPGQGVWLFVTNEKLFF.

This clone was found once. The chain links TRBV11-1 to TRBJ2-2, with 14 bases identical to TRBD2. The CDR3 spans 17 residues. The V segment lost 1 base and the J segment 6 bases; nucleotides outside the gene matches: 4. Germline V gene sequence: CDR1 SGHAT, CDR2 FQDESV (reference sequence). This CDR3 reads CASSLGRLAGGPGELFF. The CDR3 nucleotides are TGTGCCAGCAGCTTAGGCCGACTAGCGGGGGGGCCCGGGGAGCTGTTTTTT. Looking up the rest from reference TRBV11-1 and TRBJ2-2 gives the full variable domain: EAEVAQSPRYKITEKSQAVAFWCDPISGHATLYWYRQILGQGPELLVQFQDESVVDDSQLPKDRFSAERLKGVDSTLKIQPAELGDSAMYLCASSLGRLAGGPGELFFGEGSRLTVL.

The J gene is TRBJ2-2, the V gene TRBV19; tentative D call: TRBD1 (5 bases). CDR1 is LNHDA, CDR2 SQIVND, per germline (reference sequence). Trimming removed 3 bases at V and 4 bases at J, with 12 bases between. The CDR3 runs to 15 residues. The CDR3 protein is CASSILDRTTGELFF. The CDR3 coding sequence is TGTGCCAGTAGTATTCTAGACAGAACCACCGGGGAGCTGTTTTTT.